These 31 T cell receptor beta chains originate from one sample sequenced in a study of control samples from healthy donors and cancer patients. Sequencing used immunoSEQ multiplex PCR; TCRdb keeps in-frame clones, though not all of them. Here the sample spans some 120,000 clones, about 89% being singletons. The sequenced sample was blood. These receptor sequences come from a man in his sixties in good health.

This chain links TRBV5-1 with TRBJ1-1; possible D gene TRBD1, 6 bases. CDR1 SGHRS and CDR2 YFSETQ come from the germline V gene. V gave up 3 bases and J gave up 6 bases, with 18 bases separating them. This CDR3 has 15 amino acids. DNA of the CDR3: TGCGCCAGCAGCTCATATGGACAGTCCGCCCCTGAAGCTTTCTTT. As protein: CASSSYGQSAPEAFF.

The rearrangement links TRBV10-3 to TRBJ1-2; D gene unclear. CDR1 and CDR2 (germline): ENHRY, SYGVKD. Trimming shortened V by 6 bases and J by 0 bases, and 8 bases separated the two germline ends. The CDR3 totals 13 residues. The CDR3 loop reads CAIRAAANYGYTF. The DNA of the CDR3 is TGTGCCATCAGGGCAGCAGCTAACTATGGCTACACCTTC.

This clone has more than one count but fewer than ten. The rearrangement uses TRBV5-1 and TRBJ2-5; 7 nucleotides agree with TRBD2. This CDR3 has 16 residues. Germline V gene data show CDR1 as SGHRS and CDR2 as YFSETQ. V lost 1 base to trimming and J lost 7 bases; unmatched junction nucleotides: 13. The CDR3 spells CASSLLTRLGGGTQYF. The DNA of the CDR3 is TGCGCCAGCAGCTTGTTAACGCGGCTGGGCGGGGGGACCCAGTACTTC.

V is TRBV6-1 and J is TRBJ2-5; TRBD1 matches at 11 bases. The CDR3 is made up of 16 amino acids. Germline trimming cut 3 bases from V and 5 bases from J; bases unmatched to any gene: 8. Germline CDR1 and CDR2: MNHNS and SASEGT. The CDR3 coding sequence is TGTGCCAGCAGTGACGAGGACAGGGGGCTTGGGGAGACCCAGTACTTC. Translation: CASSDEDRGLGETQYF.

The V gene is TRBV4-2, the J gene TRBJ1-3, with D possibly being TRBD1 (5 bases). Per the germline V gene, CDR1 is LGHNA and CDR2 is YNFKEQ. This CDR3 contains 16 residues. Trimming shortened V by 0 bases and J by 1 base, and 10 bases separated the two germline ends. The CDR3 nucleotides read TGTGCCAGCAGCCAAGAAGGGGCGTATTCTGGAAACACCATATATTTT. Protein sequence: CASSQEGAYSGNTIYF.

This clone showed up just a few times. V usage is TRBV5-1 and J usage is TRBJ1-2, with D perhaps TRBD1 (5 bases). Per germline, CDR1 SGHRS and CDR2 YFSETQ. Trimming took 2 bases from V and 8 from J, leaving 13 bases between them. This CDR3 contains 13 residues. The CDR3 loop is CASSFEGYEGYTF. The CDR3 region has the DNA TGCGCCAGCAGCTTCGAGGGGTATGAGGGCTACACCTTC.

The chain carries TRBV4-2 and TRBJ1-5; D is possibly TRBD1 (6 bases). The V and J ends lost 0 bases and 7 bases respectively, with 19 bases between them. Germline V lookup: CDR1 LGHNA, CDR2 YNFKEQ. This CDR3 contains 17 residues. CDR3 sequence (DNA): TGTGCCAGCAGCCAAGATCTCGAAAGGGGGAAGGTACAGCCCCAGCATTTT. The encoded protein is CASSQDLERGKVQPQHF.

V and J are TRBV7-9 and TRBJ1-6; D is uncertain. Germline V lookup: CDR1 SEHNR, CDR2 FQNEAQ (reference sequence). This CDR3 has 15 residues. V shed 1 base and J shed 0 bases, with 4 bases lying between them. DNA for the CDR3: TGTGCCAGCAGCTTAGACAGCTCCTATAATTCACCCCTCCACTTT. This gives the protein CASSLDSSYNSPLHF.

V gene TRBV6-5 combines with J gene TRBJ1-3; no clear D. The CDR3 contains 14 residues. Trimming stripped 6 bases from V and 0 bases from J, with 9 bases between. Germline V lookup: CDR1 MNHEY, CDR2 SVGAGI. CDR3 residues: CASSLESSGNTIYF. For the CDR3, the DNA is TGTGCCAGCAGCCTCGAGAGCTCTGGAAACACCATATATTTT.

There are a few counts of this clone. The chain combines TRBV7-9 with TRBJ1-2, with TRBD1 as a possible D gene (6 bases). V lost 1 base, J lost 4 bases, and 13 bases lay in between. The CDR3 covers 15 residues. CDR1 and CDR2 (germline): SEHNR, FQNEAQ (reference sequence). This CDR3 reads CASSLVGGQGYGYTF. The CDR3 region has the DNA TGTGCCAGCAGCTTAGTGGGGGGGCAAGGCTATGGCTACACCTTC.

The rearrangement links TRBV28 to TRBJ2-1; D is ambiguous. Germline-derived CDR1 and CDR2 are MDHEN and SYDVKM. This CDR3 region has 14 residues. V was pared by 5 bases and J by 5 bases, with 13 bases between. In DNA form, the CDR3 reads TGTGCCAGCAGTCCATTTCCCATGGACAATGAGCAGTTCTTC. This sequence encodes CASSPFPMDNEQFF.

The chain couples TRBV19 to TRBJ2-3, with 9 bases lining up with TRBD1. Trimming cost V 6 bases and J 13 bases; bases outside gene matches: 8. This CDR3 is built from 12 residues. CDR1 and CDR2 (germline): LNHDA, SQIVND (reference sequence). The CDR3 region has the DNA TGTGCCAGTAGCTATACAGGGGGCTTAAAGTATTTT. It yields the protein CASSYTGGLKYF. Based on the CDR3 plus reference TRBV19 and TRBJ2-3, the full variable domain is DGGITQSPKYLFRKEGQNVTLSCEQNLNHDAMYWYRQDPGQGLRLIYYSQIVNDFQKGDIAEGYSVSREKKESFPLTVTSAQKNPTAFYLCASSYTGGLKYFGPGTRLTVL.

The chain links TRBV28 to TRBJ2-7; perhaps D is TRBD1 or TRBD2 (5 bases each). The germline V gene encodes CDR1 MDHEN and CDR2 SYDVKM. This CDR3 is built from 14 residues. Between the trimmed V and J ends, which lost 2 bases and 3 bases, there was a span of 11 bases. DNA of the CDR3: TGTGCCAGCAGTTTAACCGGGACCTACTACGAGCAGTACTTC. This encodes CASSLTGTYYEQYF.

This sequence joins TRBV6-1 and TRBJ2-7; the D call may be TRBD1 or TRBD2 (5 bases each). The V and J ends lost 0 bases and 2 bases respectively, with 11 bases between them. The CDR3 spans 15 residues. The germline gives CDR1 MNHNS, CDR2 SASEGT. CDR3 in DNA: TGTGCCAGCAGTGAAGCTAACCGGGACCCCTACGAGCAGTACTTC. It specifies CASSEANRDPYEQYF.

The chain employs TRBV28 and TRBJ1-1, with D perhaps TRBD1 (6 bases). The CDR3 covers 16 residues. V was trimmed by 5 bases and J by 6 bases, leaving 22 bases between them. CDR1 is MDHEN, CDR2 SYDVKM, per germline. CDR3 bases: TGTGCCAGCAGTGCCTTGGATACAGGGTATTTGGCTGAAGCTTTCTTT. It is translated as CASSALDTGYLAEAFF. Together with reference TRBV28 and TRBJ1-1, the CDR3 gives the full variable domain: DVKVTQSSRYLVKRTGEKVFLECVQDMDHENMFWYRQDPGLGLRLIYFSYDVKMKEKGDIPEGYSVSREKKERFSLILESASTNQTSMYLCASSALDTGYLAEAFFGQGTRLTVV.

About this clone itself: Additional DNA sequences in this sample encode the identical CDR3. The CDR3 DNA sequence: TGTGCCAGCAGCATTACAGGGTACACTGAAGCTTTCTTT. This translates into CASSITGYTEAFF. J is TRBJ1-1 and V is TRBV3-1 (or the pseudogene TRBV3-2); maybe TRBD1 (6 bases). CDR1 LGHDT and CDR2 YNNKEL come from the germline V gene (reference sequence). CDR3 length: 13 residues. V lost 5 bases and J lost 3, with 10 bases in between.

J is TRBJ1-1 and V is TRBV7-2; perhaps TRBD1 as D (5 bases). V was clipped by 5 bases and J by 0 bases, with 10 bases between them. This CDR3 comprises 14 residues. Per the germline V gene, CDR1 is SGHTA and CDR2 is FQGNSA. Written as DNA, the CDR3 is TGTGCCAGCAGCGTGGGACTTCTGAACACTGAAGCTTTCTTT. This sequence encodes CASSVGLLNTEAFF.

V is TRBV2 and J is TRBJ1-5; possibly TRBD1 for D (5 bases). Trimming pared 4 bases from V and 0 bases from J, leaving 13 bases between. CDR3 length: 16 residues. Germline assignment: CDR1 SNHLY and CDR2 FYNNEI. CDR3 DNA sequence: TGTGCCAGCAGTGGGGGTACAGGAAATAGCAATCAGCCCCAGCATTTT. Protein: CASSGGTGNSNQPQHF.

In the case of this clone: Other DNA variants within this sample encode the same CDR3. The chain is built from TRBV18 and TRBJ2-3; D uncertain. Germline CDR1 KGHSH, CDR2 LQKENI. Trimming shortened V by 0 bases and J by 0 bases, and 10 bases separated the two germline ends. The CDR3 is 16 amino acids. CDR3 sequence (DNA): TGTGCCAGCTCACCACCGTCTAGACCCAGCACAGATACGCAGTATTTT. This gives the protein CASSPPSRPSTDTQYF. Based on the CDR3 plus reference TRBV18 and TRBJ2-3, the full variable domain is NAGVMQNPRHLVRRRGQEARLRCSPMKGHSHVYWYRQLPEEGLKFMVYLQKENIIDESGMPKERFSAEFPKEGPSILRIQQVVRGDSAAYFCASSPPSRPSTDTQYFGPGTRLTVL.

The chain uses TRBV11-2 and TRBJ2-7; TRBD1 might be the D (6 bases). The germline gives CDR1 SGHAT, CDR2 FQNNGV. The ends were cut back, 5 bases at V and 3 bases at J, with 26 bases in the middle. The CDR3 loop spans 18 amino acids. The CDR3 loop is CASSPLSGPPGHFYEQYF. In DNA form, the CDR3 reads TGTGCCAGCAGCCCCCTTTCAGGCCCCCCGGGACATTTCTACGAGCAGTACTTC.

The J gene is TRBJ1-5, the V gene TRBV5-1, with 11 nucleotides matching TRBD1. Germline CDR1 SGHRS, CDR2 YFSETQ. V dropped 3 bases and J dropped 6; count of bases not matched to a gene: 8. This CDR3 has 16 amino acids. The chain's CDR3 is CASSYLGQGVFQPQHF. In nucleotides, the CDR3 is TGCGCCAGCAGCTACTTGGGACAGGGGGTTTTTCAGCCCCAGCATTTT. Filled out from reference TRBV5-1 and TRBJ1-5, the complete variable domain reads KAGVTQTPRYLIKTRGQQVTLSCSPISGHRSVSWYQQTPGQGLQFLFEYFSETQRNKGNFPGRFSGRQFSNSRSEMNVSTLELGDSALYLCASSYLGQGVFQPQHFGDGTRLSIL.

J is TRBJ2-2 and V is TRBV28, with 11 bases identical to TRBD1. The CDR3 is 16 amino acids. Germline V gene lookup returns CDR1 MDHEN and CDR2 SYDVKM. With 3 bases clipped from V and 4 bases from J, the junction kept 4 bases outside the gene matches. The CDR3 DNA follows: TGTGCCAGCAGTTTGGACAGGGGGCTATTCACCGGGGAGCTGTTTTTT. Its translation is CASSLDRGLFTGELFF.

The chain links TRBV18 to TRBJ2-6; no definite D call. Per the germline V gene, CDR1 is KGHSH and CDR2 is LQKENI. The V gene lost 6 bases and the J gene lost 0 bases, with 9 bases spanning the gap. CDR3 size: 15 residues. The CDR3 DNA follows: TGTGCCAGCTCGCAACAGAGCTCTGGGGCCAACGTCCTGACTTTC. It translates to CASSQQSSGANVLTF.

The V call is TRBV12-3 or TRBV12-4, the J call TRBJ1-1; 8 positions match TRBD1. J gave up 10 bases and V 4 bases, and 2 bases lay outside the gene matches. This CDR3 is built from 11 residues. The CDR3 region has the DNA TGTGCCAGCAGTTCCGGGACAGGAGCTTTCTTT. Amino acid sequence: CASSSGTGAFF.

The chain couples TRBV7-9 to TRBJ2-2; the match to TRBD2 covers 14 bases. Losses at the gene ends were 7 bases for V and 5 bases for J; bases not matched to a gene: 6. The CDR3 loop spans 16 amino acids. CDR1 is SEHNR and CDR2 is FQNEAQ in the germline V gene (reference sequence). CDR3 DNA sequence: TGTGCCAGCACCCTTCGGACTAGCGGGGGGACCGGGGAGCTGTTTTTT. Translation: CASTLRTSGGTGELFF.

This chain connects TRBV27 to TRBJ1-2; D perhaps matches TRBD1 (6 bases). Deletions cut 7 bases from V and 2 bases from J, with 20 bases between. Per germline, CDR1 MNHEY and CDR2 SMNVEV (reference sequence). The CDR3 sequence is 16 residues long. CDR3 in amino acids: CASTPAHTGWNYGYTF. The CDR3 nucleotides read TGTGCCAGCACCCCCGCCCACACAGGGTGGAACTATGGCTACACCTTC.

The V call is TRBV5-4, the J call TRBJ1-6; D is perhaps TRBD1 (5 bases). There are 15 residues in the CDR3. The ends were cut back, 2 bases at V and 7 bases at J, with 13 bases in the middle. The germline CDR1 and CDR2 sequences are SGHNT and YYREEE (reference sequence). CDR3: CASSFGTGLNSPLHF. In nucleotides, the CDR3 is TGTGCCAGCAGCTTCGGGACCGGGCTAAATTCACCCCTCCACTTT.

The chain recombines TRBV28 with TRBJ1-6; 7 bases map to TRBD1. The ends lost 3 bases at V and 8 bases at J; junction bases unmatched: 7. The CDR3 spans 15 residues. CDR1 is MDHEN and CDR2 is SYDVKM in the germline V gene. The CDR3 nucleotides read TGTGCCAGCAGTTTGCATAGCCAGGGGGATTCACCCCTCCACTTT. This codes for CASSLHSQGDSPLHF.

This clone was recorded once. CDR3 loop: CASSEEGGIKDTQYF. The CDR3 DNA is TGTGCCAGCAGTGAAGAGGGGGGCATCAAAGATACGCAGTATTTT. The chain employs TRBV2 and TRBJ2-3, with D perhaps being TRBD1 or TRBD2 (6 bases each). Germline V gene lookup returns CDR1 SNHLY and CDR2 FYNNEI. The CDR3 has 15 amino acids. V was shortened by 1 base and J by 5 bases, with 13 bases between the two germline ends.

This chain links TRBV7-8 with TRBJ1-5; 7 nucleotides agree with TRBD1. The CDR3 extends over 14 amino acids. The V and J ends lost 1 base and 10 bases, in that order; junction bases with no gene match: 7. Germline CDR1 is SGHVS and CDR2 is FQNEAQ. The CDR3 reads CASSLVQGGDPQHF. The CDR3 coding sequence is TGTGCCAGCAGCTTAGTCCAGGGGGGAGATCCCCAGCATTTT.

The sample holds a few counts of this clone. The V and J genes are TRBV2 and TRBJ1-4, with TRBD1 as a possible D gene (6 bases). CDR1 and CDR2 from the germline V gene are SNHLY and FYNNEI. Trimming took off 8 bases at V and 3 bases at J, with 16 bases between the two ends. The length of the CDR3 is 15 residues. In nucleotides, the CDR3 is TGTGCCAGCCTCAAAGGGGGAGCGGCTAATGAAAAACTGTTTTTT. It codes for CASLKGGAANEKLFF.